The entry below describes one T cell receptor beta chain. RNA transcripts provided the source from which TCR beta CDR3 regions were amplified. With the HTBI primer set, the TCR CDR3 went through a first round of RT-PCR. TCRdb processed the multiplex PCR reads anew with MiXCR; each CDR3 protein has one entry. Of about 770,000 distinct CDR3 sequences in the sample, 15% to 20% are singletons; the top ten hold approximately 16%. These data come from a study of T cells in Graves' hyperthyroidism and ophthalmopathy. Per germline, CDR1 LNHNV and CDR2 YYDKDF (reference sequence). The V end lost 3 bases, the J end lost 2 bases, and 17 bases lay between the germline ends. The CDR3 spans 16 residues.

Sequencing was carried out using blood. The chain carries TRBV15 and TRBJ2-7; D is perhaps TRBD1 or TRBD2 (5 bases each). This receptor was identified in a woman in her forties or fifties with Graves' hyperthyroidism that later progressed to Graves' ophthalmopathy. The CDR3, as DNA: TGTGCCACCAGCAGGACGAGGGCGAGGGGTCCCTACGAGCAGTACTTC. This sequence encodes CATSRTRARGPYEQYF. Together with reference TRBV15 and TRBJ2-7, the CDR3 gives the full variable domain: DAMVIQNPRYQVTQFGKPVTLSCSQTLNHNVMYWYQQKSSQAPKLLFHYYDKDFNNEADTPDNFQSRRPNTSFCFLDIRSPGLGDTAMYLCATSRTRARGPYEQYFGPGTRLTVT.